Listed below are T cell receptor beta chains from one sample, sequenced in a study of read filtering for tumor transcriptome and immune sequencing. MiXCR, applied by TCRdb to the reads, yields one record per CDR3 protein. The sample consists of fewer than 35,000 distinct CDR3 sequences, around a sixth of them appearing once. Sample: a population of CD138-negative cells sorted from bone marrow. These receptors were taken from a donor aged 40 or over with multiple myeloma. Both conserved end residues are part of each CDR3. Fields, in order: J gene, V gene, CDR3 protein.

>TRBJ2-1|TRBV20-1
CSARDATSGGASYNEQFF
>TRBJ1-6|TRBV18
CASSPTGVGSPLHF
>TRBJ2-5|TRBV24-1
CATSDYRQYPRETQYF
>TRBJ2-2|TRBV20-1
CSARDSSGNTGELFF
>TRBJ2-5|TRBV25-1
CASSDSGVSFQETQYF
>TRBJ2-7|TRBV30
CAWSISVSDEQYF
>TRBJ2-1|TRBV5-1
CASSLEGFQSSSYNEQFF
>TRBJ2-7|TRBV28
CASSPGGYSYEQYF
>TRBJ2-1|TRBV24-1
CATSALSTALNEQFF
>TRBJ1-1|TRBV28
CASSLAEMNTEAFF
>TRBJ2-3|TRBV6-1
CASSEWFRGLAGGQRTDTQYF
>TRBJ2-5|TRBV10-3
CAISEVGSGETQYF
>TRBJ2-3|TRBV4-2
CASSQDRGPGDTQYF
>TRBJ1-5|TRBV7-8
CASSLGQGYQPQHF
>TRBJ2-2|TRBV28
CASSQPGRGRTGELFF
>TRBJ2-3|TRBV7-2
CASSSPFQGAEDSQYF
>TRBJ2-1|TRBV7-8
CASSLVAGRWGPGNEQFF
>TRBJ2-1|TRBV24-1
CATSNLMAGEQFF
>TRBJ2-1|TRBV27
CASSLSAGVDEQFF
>TRBJ2-7|TRBV6-2/TRBV6-3
CASSYSLLEAGEYEQYF
>TRBJ2-1|TRBV10-2
CASWTSGGYNEQFF
>TRBJ2-3|TRBV15
CATSRVTGRATDTQYF
>TRBJ2-7|TRBV10-1
CASSDLFEQYF
>TRBJ1-1|TRBV6-6
CASSYSDMQNTEAFF
>TRBJ1-2|TRBV28
CASSWGQTRYGYTF
>TRBJ2-2|TRBV12-3/TRBV12-4
CASSQGQGYGELFF
>TRBJ2-1|TRBV19
CASSRLAGDYVAEQFF
>TRBJ2-1|TRBV6-1
CASSHREDDIGYDGQFF
>TRBJ1-5|TRBV19
CASQYRDGYYSNQPQHF
>TRBJ2-4|TRBV7-8
CASSPILGGGAKNIQYF
>TRBJ1-1|TRBV5-1
CASSLTLQGMEVF
>TRBJ2-3|TRBV5-6
CASSYYSTDTQYF
>TRBJ2-1|TRBV4-1
CASKGPNFNEQFF
>TRBJ2-1|TRBV12-3/TRBV12-4
CASRGTGATYNEQFF
>TRBJ1-4|TRBV27
CARPMEKLFF
>TRBJ1-5|TRBV12-3/TRBV12-4
CASTKTPDGNQPQHF
>TRBJ2-1|TRBV11-2
CASSTRPGTTHNEQFF
>TRBJ1-5|TRBV20-1
CSAGETGNQPQHF
>TRBJ2-1|TRBV7-9
CARRQREGLDNEQFF
>TRBJ2-5|TRBV5-4
CASSSPFGEQETQYF
>TRBJ1-5|TRBV29-1
CSAGTGESNQPQHF
>TRBJ1-3|TRBV11-2
CASSPRQSYSGNTIYF
>TRBJ1-1|TRBV21-1
CASSPPTGGGIVANTKVFF
>TRBJ2-4|TRBV6-1
CASSEGWRAQAKDIQYF